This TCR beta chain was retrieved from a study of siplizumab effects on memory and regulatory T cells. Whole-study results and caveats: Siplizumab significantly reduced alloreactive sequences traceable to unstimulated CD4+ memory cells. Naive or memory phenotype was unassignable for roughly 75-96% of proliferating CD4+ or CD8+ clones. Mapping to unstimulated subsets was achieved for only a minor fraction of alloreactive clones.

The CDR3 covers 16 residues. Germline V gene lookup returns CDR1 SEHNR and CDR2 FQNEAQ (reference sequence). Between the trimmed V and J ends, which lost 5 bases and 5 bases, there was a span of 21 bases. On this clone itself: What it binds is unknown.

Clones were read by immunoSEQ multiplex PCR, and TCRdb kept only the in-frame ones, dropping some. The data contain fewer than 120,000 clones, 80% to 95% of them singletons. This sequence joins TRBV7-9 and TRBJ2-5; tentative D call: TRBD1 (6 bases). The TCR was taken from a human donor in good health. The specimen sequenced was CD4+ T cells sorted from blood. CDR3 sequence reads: CASSPRQALEYETQYF. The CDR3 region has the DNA TGTGCCAGCAGCCCACGACAGGCTCTAGAGTACGAGACCCAGTACTTC.